Listed below are T cell receptor beta chains from one sample, sequenced in a study of PD-L1 blockade in urothelial cancer. Clones were sequenced by immunoSEQ multiplex PCR, and TCRdb holds only the in-frame ones, with some missing. The data show around 53,000 clones, over 75% seen once. This specimen was PBMCs, taken around atezolizumab (anti-PD-L1) treatment. Receptor source: a man aged 45-65 years with urothelial cancer. Both conserved end residues are part of each CDR3. A D gene is named only where the DNA matches it firmly. Clone size is not always given. Where it is, it says once, few, many or a class for expanded clones.

>-|-|TRBJ1-1|TRBV12-5
CASGGHGDTEAFF
TGTGCTAGTGGGGGTCACGGGGACACTGAAGCTTTCTTT
>-|-|TRBJ2-3|TRBV11-3
CASSQTNRWAATDTQYF
TGTGCCAGCAGCCAGACGAATAGGTGGGCAGCCACAGATACGCAGTATTTT
>few|TRBD1|TRBJ1-3|TRBV19
CASSNRDRAYTIYF
TGTGCCAGTAGTAACCGGGACAGGGCTTACACCATATATTTT
>-|TRBD1|TRBJ1-1|TRBV5-4
CASSPGGTGGRSTEAFF
TGTGCCAGCAGCCCCGGCGGGACAGGGGGCAGAAGCACTGAAGCTTTCTTT
>-|TRBD1|TRBJ2-7|TRBV5-1
CASSLEGQGINEQYF
TGCGCCAGCAGCTTGGAGGGACAGGGCATCAACGAGCAGTACTTC
>-|TRBD1|TRBJ2-5|TRBV11-2
CASSLVRPTGQGQETQYF
TGTGCCAGCAGCTTAGTAAGGCCAACGGGACAGGGACAAGAGACCCAGTACTTC
>-|TRBD1|TRBJ2-1|TRBV29-1
CSVETGGFLDNEQFF
TGCAGCGTTGAGACAGGGGGCTTCCTGGACAATGAGCAGTTCTTC
>-|TRBD2|TRBJ2-1|TRBV27
CASSSGTSGLSSYNEQFF
TGTGCCAGCAGTTCCGGGACTAGCGGCCTAAGCTCCTACAATGAGCAGTTCTTC
>-|TRBD1|TRBJ2-7|TRBV4-3
CASSKGAGEQYF
TGCGCCAGCAGCAAGGGGGCTGGAGAGCAGTACTTC
>once|TRBD1|TRBJ2-7|TRBV4-3
CASSPGGYEQYF
TGCGCCAGCAGTCCAGGGGGCTACGAGCAGTACTTC
>-|TRBD2|TRBJ2-1|TRBV9
CASSVVSSGDEQFF
TGTGCCAGCAGCGTAGTGAGTAGCGGGGATGAGCAGTTCTTC
>-|TRBD1|TRBJ1-5|TRBV28
CASKTGNQPQHF
TGTGCCAGCAAGACAGGGAATCAGCCCCAGCATTTT
>-|-|TRBJ2-5|TRBV9
CASSVVGGPETQYF
TGTGCCAGCAGCGTAGTGGGGGGGCCAGAGACCCAGTACTTC
>-|-|TRBJ1-1|TRBV11-2
CASSLDWNRADAEAFF
TGTGCCAGCAGCTTAGATTGGAACAGGGCGGATGCTGAAGCTTTCTTT
>-|-|TRBJ2-7|TRBV7-6
CASSLEVMGSSYEQYF
TGTGCCAGCAGCTTAGAGGTGATGGGGAGCTCCTACGAGCAGTACTTC
>-|TRBD1|TRBJ2-2|TRBV5-1
CASTSRGQATGELFF
TGCGCCAGCACTTCCCGGGGACAGGCCACCGGGGAGCTGTTTTTT
>-|TRBD2|TRBJ2-3|TRBV7-8
CASSIRLAGVTDTQYF
TGTGCCAGCAGCATTAGACTAGCGGGAGTCACAGATACGCAGTATTTT
>-|-|TRBJ1-5|TRBV7-2
CASSLKTNNQPQHF
TGTGCCAGCAGCTTAAAGACTAACAATCAGCCCCAGCATTTT
>-|-|TRBJ2-7|TRBV11-2
CASSLGRGSYEQYF
TGTGCCAGCAGCTTAGGACGGGGCTCCTACGAGCAGTACTTC
>-|TRBD1|TRBJ2-5|TRBV10-2
CASSVRRGRFETQYF
TGCGCCAGCAGTGTTAGAAGGGGGCGCTTTGAGACCCAGTACTTC
>-|-|TRBJ2-7|TRBV5-1
CASSLGAARSYEQYF
TGCGCCAGCAGCTTAGGGGCAGCGCGCTCCTACGAGCAGTACTTC
>-|TRBD2|TRBJ2-3|TRBV18
CASSPPWLAGGTSTDTQYF
TGTGCCAGCTCACCACCTTGGCTAGCGGGAGGCACTAGCACAGATACGCAGTATTTT
>-|-|TRBJ2-2|TRBV27
CASSFLRPNTGELFF
TGTGCCAGCAGTTTTCTGAGGCCGAACACCGGGGAGCTGTTTTTT
>-|-|TRBJ1-1|TRBV29-1
CSVHRLTRYTEAFF
TGCAGCGTTCACAGACTAACCAGATACACTGAAGCTTTCTTT
>-|-|TRBJ2-7|TRBV7-9
CASSDRQSYEQYF
TGTGCCAGCAGCGACAGACAGTCCTACGAGCAGTACTTC
>-|-|TRBJ2-7|TRBV6-1
CASSGRGSTYEQYF
TGTGCCAGCAGTGGAAGGGGGTCCACCTACGAGCAGTACTTC
>-|-|TRBJ2-7|TRBV28
CASSPTGGTRDEQYF
TGTGCCAGCAGCCCCACTGGCGGGACTCGGGACGAGCAGTACTTC
>once|TRBD1|TRBJ2-1|TRBV5-1
CASSLAFSTGGKYYNEQFF
TGCGCCAGCAGCTTGGCCTTCAGCACAGGGGGAAAATATTACAATGAGCAGTTCTTC
>-|-|TRBJ1-2|TRBV6-4
CASSPDDYHYGYTF
TGTGCCAGCAGTCCAGATGATTACCACTATGGCTACACCTTC
>once|-|TRBJ2-7|TRBV19
CASSPAQGSIYEQYF
TGTGCCAGTAGTCCCGCCCAGGGCTCTATATACGAGCAGTACTTC
>-|-|TRBJ1-5|TRBV10-3
CAISEGEGNQPQHF
TGTGCCATCAGTGAGGGGGAGGGCAATCAGCCCCAGCATTTT
>-|-|TRBJ1-4|TRBV19
CASTLTATNEKLFF
TGTGCCAGTACCCTGACAGCAACTAATGAAAAACTGTTTTTT
>-|TRBD1|TRBJ2-7|TRBV11-2
CASSLGTGYEQYF
TGTGCCAGCAGCTTAGGGACAGGGTACGAGCAGTACTTC
>-|TRBD2|TRBJ2-3|TRBV10-3
CAISVTSGRDTDTQYF
TGTGCCATCAGCGTGACTAGCGGGAGGGACACAGATACGCAGTATTTT
>-|TRBD1|TRBJ1-5|TRBV18
CASSPPGTVLMGPQHF
TGTGCCAGCTCACCCCCCGGGACAGTGTTGATGGGGCCCCAGCATTTT
>-|-|TRBJ1-2|TRBV5-1
CASSLAGNYGYTF
TGCGCCAGCAGCTTGGCCGGGAACTATGGCTACACCTTC
>-|-|TRBJ2-1|TRBV2
CASSVLGSSYNEQFF
TGTGCCAGCAGTGTTCTGGGGAGCTCCTACAATGAGCAGTTCTTC
>-|-|TRBJ1-1|TRBV6-1
CASSAGSVNTEAFF
TGTGCCAGCAGTGCAGGATCAGTGAACACTGAAGCTTTCTTT
>-|TRBD1|TRBJ1-1|TRBV10-3
CAISEYQGGTEAFF
TGTGCCATCAGTGAGTATCAGGGGGGCACTGAAGCTTTCTTT
>medium-sized|-|TRBJ1-3|TRBV2
CASVQGRTGNTIYF
TGTGCCAGCGTACAGGGTAGGACTGGAAACACCATATATTTT
>-|-|TRBJ1-5|TRBV27
CAASTAPNQPQHF
TGTGCCGCCTCGACAGCACCCAATCAGCCCCAGCATTTT
>medium-sized|-|TRBJ1-5|TRBV27
CASSVMGGQPQHF
TGTGCCAGCAGTGTAATGGGGGGTCAGCCCCAGCATTTT
>-|-|TRBJ2-7|TRBV29-1
CSGGSPPSYEQYF
TGCAGCGGAGGCTCACCGCCGTCCTACGAGCAGTACTTC
>-|TRBD1|TRBJ2-3|TRBV14
CASSPGTDSTDTQYF
TGTGCCAGCAGCCCAGGGACAGACTCCACAGATACGCAGTATTTT
>-|TRBD1|TRBJ1-1|TRBV4-1
CASSQDVQGVTEAFF
TGCGCCAGCAGCCAAGATGTCCAGGGGGTCACTGAAGCTTTCTTT
>-|-|TRBJ2-2|TRBV5-4
CASSPREDTGELFF
TGTGCCAGCAGCCCCCGAGAGGACACCGGGGAGCTGTTTTTT
>-|TRBD1|TRBJ1-4|TRBV30
CAWDRATNEKLFF
TGTGCCTGGGACAGGGCAACTAATGAAAAACTGTTTTTT
>-|-|TRBJ2-7|TRBV6-6
CASQTDGGYEQYF
TGTGCCAGCCAAACAGACGGAGGCTACGAGCAGTACTTC
>once|-|TRBJ2-6|TRBV15
CATSRDGQGISGANVLTF
TGTGCCACCAGCAGAGATGGGCAGGGAATCTCTGGGGCCAACGTCCTGACTTTC
>-|TRBD2|TRBJ2-3|TRBV4-3
CASSQGWGLAGGADTQYF
TGCGCCAGCAGCCAAGGATGGGGACTAGCGGGAGGGGCGGATACGCAGTATTTT
>-|TRBD1|TRBJ1-2|TRBV4-3
CASSQERTGNYGYTF
TGCGCCAGCAGCCAAGAGCGGACAGGGAACTATGGCTACACCTTC
>-|-|TRBJ1-5|TRBV27
CASRRGLSNQPQHF
TGTGCCAGCAGGCGGGGACTCAGCAATCAGCCCCAGCATTTT
>-|TRBD2|TRBJ2-7|TRBV18
CASSPTGVAGGSEQYF
TGTGCCAGCTCACCAACCGGGGTAGCGGGAGGTAGTGAGCAGTACTTC
>-|-|TRBJ2-2|TRBV4-2
CASSHGGLAVFNTGELFF
TGTGCCAGCAGCCATGGGGGATTAGCGGTGTTCAACACCGGGGAGCTGTTTTTT
>few|-|TRBJ1-5|TRBV15
CATSREPGGNQPQHF
TGTGCCACCAGCAGAGAGCCCGGAGGCAATCAGCCCCAGCATTTT